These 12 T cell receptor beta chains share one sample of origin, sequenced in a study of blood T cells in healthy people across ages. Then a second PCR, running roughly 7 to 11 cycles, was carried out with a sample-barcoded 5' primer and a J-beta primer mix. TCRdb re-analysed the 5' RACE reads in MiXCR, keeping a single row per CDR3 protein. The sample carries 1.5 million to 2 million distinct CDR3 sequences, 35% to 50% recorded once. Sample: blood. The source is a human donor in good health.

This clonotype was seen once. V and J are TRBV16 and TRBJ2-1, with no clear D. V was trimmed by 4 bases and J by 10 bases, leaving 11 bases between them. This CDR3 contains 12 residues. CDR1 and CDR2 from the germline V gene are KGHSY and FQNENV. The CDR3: CASSLSSYEQFF. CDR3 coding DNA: TGTGCCAGCAGCCTTTCTTCTTACGAGCAGTTCTTC.

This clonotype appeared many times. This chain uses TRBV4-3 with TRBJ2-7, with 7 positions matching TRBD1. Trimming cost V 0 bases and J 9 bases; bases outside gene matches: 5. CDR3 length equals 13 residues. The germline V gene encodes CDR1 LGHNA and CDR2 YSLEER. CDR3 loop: CASSQDRDSGQYF. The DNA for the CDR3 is TGCGCCAGCAGCCAAGATAGGGACAGTGGGCAGTACTTC.

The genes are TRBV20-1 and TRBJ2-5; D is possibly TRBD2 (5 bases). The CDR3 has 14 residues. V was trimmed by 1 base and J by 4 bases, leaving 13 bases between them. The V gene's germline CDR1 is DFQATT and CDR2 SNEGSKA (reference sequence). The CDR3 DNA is TGCAGTGCTAGAGTGAGCCGCGGAGGAGAGACCCAGTACTTC. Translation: CSARVSRGGETQYF.

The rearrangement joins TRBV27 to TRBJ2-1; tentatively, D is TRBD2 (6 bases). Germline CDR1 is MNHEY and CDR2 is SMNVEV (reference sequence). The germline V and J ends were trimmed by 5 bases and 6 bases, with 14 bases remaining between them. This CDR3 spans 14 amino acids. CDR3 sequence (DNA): TGTGCCAGCAGTCTGAGGGACTTAAGCAATGAGCAGTTCTTC. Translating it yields CASSLRDLSNEQFF.

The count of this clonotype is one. The CDR3 DNA reads as TGTGCCAGCAGCCCCTCCCCTGGGGGGCCTTACAATGAGCAGTTCTTC. Translated, it gives CASSPSPGGPYNEQFF. The chain has TRBV9 and TRBJ2-1, with D perhaps TRBD1 or TRBD2 (6 bases each). The ends were cut back, 4 bases at V and 4 bases at J, with 18 bases in the middle. The CDR3 loop spans 16 amino acids. CDR1 and CDR2 (germline): SGDLS, YYNGEE.

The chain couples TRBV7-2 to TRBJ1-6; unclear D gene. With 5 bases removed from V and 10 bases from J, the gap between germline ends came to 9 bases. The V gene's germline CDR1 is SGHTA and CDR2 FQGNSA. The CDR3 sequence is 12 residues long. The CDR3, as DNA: TGTGCCAGCAGCCCCCCGACCTCACCCCTCCACTTT. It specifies CASSPPTSPLHF.

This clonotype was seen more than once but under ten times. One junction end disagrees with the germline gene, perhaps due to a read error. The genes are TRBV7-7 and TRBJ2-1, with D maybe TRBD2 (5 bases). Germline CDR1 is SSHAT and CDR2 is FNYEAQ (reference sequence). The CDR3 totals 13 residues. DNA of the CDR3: TGTGCTAGCAGCCCGGACTTGGGGAATGAGCAGTTCTTC. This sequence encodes CASSPDLGNEQFF.

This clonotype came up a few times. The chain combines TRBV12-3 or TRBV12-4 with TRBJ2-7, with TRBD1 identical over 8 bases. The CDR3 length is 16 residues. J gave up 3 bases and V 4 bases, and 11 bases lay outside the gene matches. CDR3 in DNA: TGTGCCAGCAGTTACCAGGGACAGGCGGTGATCTACGAGCAGTACTTC. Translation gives CASSYQGQAVIYEQYF.

CDR3 in DNA: TGCGCCAGCAGCCAAGTTGAGTGGTCTGTCACTGAAGCTTTCTTT. It yields the protein CASSQVEWSVTEAFF. The chain links TRBV4-3 to TRBJ1-1; D unresolved. V was shortened by 1 base and J by 4 bases, with 13 bases between the two germline ends. The CDR3 consists of 15 residues. The germline CDR1 and CDR2 sequences are LGHNA and YSLEER.

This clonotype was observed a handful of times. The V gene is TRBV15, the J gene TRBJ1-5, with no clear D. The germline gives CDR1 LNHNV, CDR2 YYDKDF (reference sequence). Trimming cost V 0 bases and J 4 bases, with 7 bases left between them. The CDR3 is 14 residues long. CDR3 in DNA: TGTGCCACCAGCAGAGATAGGTGGAATCAGCCCCAGCATTTT. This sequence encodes CATSRDRWNQPQHF.

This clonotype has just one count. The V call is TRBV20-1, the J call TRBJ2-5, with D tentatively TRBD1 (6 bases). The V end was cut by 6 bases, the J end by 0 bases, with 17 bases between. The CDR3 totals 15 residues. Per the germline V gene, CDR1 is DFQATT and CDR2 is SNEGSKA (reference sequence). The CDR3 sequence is CSAAGDGNNQETQYF. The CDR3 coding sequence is TGCAGTGCGGCAGGGGACGGAAATAACCAAGAGACCCAGTACTTC.

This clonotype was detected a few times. The CDR3 region has the DNA TGTGCCAGCATTAGAGACCGGGGGTCCTACGAGCAGTACTTC. This codes for CASIRDRGSYEQYF. The chain couples TRBV6-6 to TRBJ2-7; D perhaps matches TRBD2 (6 bases). The CDR3 has 14 residues. V was clipped by 7 bases and J by 1 base, with 14 bases between them. Germline V gives CDR1 MNHNY, CDR2 SVGAGI (reference sequence).